These 9 T cell receptor beta chains originate from one sample sequenced in a study of response to subunit inactivated influenza vaccine. TCRdb analysed the RT-PCR reads with MiXCR anew, one entry per CDR3 protein. The table includes about 570,000 distinct CDR3 sequences, about 11% detected once. These same data were also listed under a study on T cells expressing NK-cell markers. From that second work: Synthesis of TCR beta cDNA relied on 5'RACE template switching carrying UMIs.

The sample in question was PBMCs from blood, obtained on the day of vaccination. The receptors stem from a man in his forties or fifties who received an inactivated influenza vaccine.

This clonotype rates as large. The chain has TRBV13 and TRBJ2-7; D possibly corresponds to TRBD1 (5 bases). V lost 8 bases to trimming and J lost 4 bases, with 18 bases between them. Germline CDR1 reads PRHDT; CDR2 reads FYEKMQ (reference sequence). This CDR3 comprises 14 residues. CDR3 in amino acids: CASGTGAGVYEQYF. The CDR3 DNA follows: TGTGCCAGCGGTACAGGCGCAGGTGTGTACGAGCAGTACTTC. Full variable domain (rest looked up from reference TRBV13 and TRBJ2-7): AAGVIQSPRHLIKEKRETATLKCYPIPRHDTVYWYQQGPGQDPQFLISFYEKMQSDKGSIPDRFSAQQFSDYHSELNMSSLELGDSALYFCASGTGAGVYEQYFGPGTRLTVT.

This chain joins TRBV12-3 or TRBV12-4 and TRBJ2-1, with D uncertain. The CDR3 runs to 12 residues. The V end lost 3 bases, the J end lost 8 bases, and 8 bases lay between the germline ends. In DNA, the CDR3 is TGTGCCAGCAGTTTCTTGGTTCATGAGCAGTTCTTC. It encodes CASSFLVHEQFF.

This clonotype was detected ten times or more. CDR3 loop: CASSQESGNTIYF. The DNA for the CDR3 is TGTGCCAGCAGCCAAGAATCTGGAAACACCATATATTTT. The rearrangement uses TRBV3-1 and TRBJ1-3; the D is unclear. Germline-derived CDR1 and CDR2 are LGHDT and YNNKEL (reference sequence). Trimming pared 0 bases from V and 1 base from J, leaving 1 base between. The CDR3 contains 13 residues. Drawing the rest from reference TRBV3-1 and TRBJ1-3, the complete variable domain is DTAVSQTPKYLVTQMGNDKSIKCEQNLGHDTMYWYKQDSKKFLKIMFSYNNKELIINETVPNRFSPKSPDKAHLNLHINSLELGDSAVYFCASSQESGNTIYFGEGSWLTVV.

The chain joins TRBV15 to TRBJ2-2, with 13 bases fitting TRBD2. Per the germline V gene, CDR1 is LNHNV and CDR2 is YYDKDF (reference sequence). This CDR3 is built from 17 residues. Germline trimming cut 2 bases from V and 7 bases from J; bases unmatched to any gene: 7. The CDR3 nucleotides read TGTGCCACCAGCAGAAGGACTAGCGGGAGTTTCGGCGGGGAGCTGTTTTTT. This sequence encodes CATSRRTSGSFGGELFF. Filled out from reference TRBV15 and TRBJ2-2, the complete variable domain reads DAMVIQNPRYQVTQFGKPVTLSCSQTLNHNVMYWYQQKSSQAPKLLFHYYDKDFNNEADTPDNFQSRRPNTSFCFLDIRSPGLGDTAMYLCATSRRTSGSFGGELFFGEGSRLTVL.

This clonotype was seen a handful of times. The rearrangement links TRBV10-3 to TRBJ2-7; D is undetermined. The CDR3 spans 11 residues. The germline gives CDR1 ENHRY, CDR2 SYGVKD. V lost 4 bases to trimming and J lost 5 bases, with 6 bases between them. The chain's CDR3 is CAISGGNEQYF. The CDR3 DNA sequence: TGTGCCATCAGTGGAGGCAACGAGCAGTACTTC.

In its sample, this clonotype was seen a few times. The chain recombines TRBV12-3 or TRBV12-4 with TRBJ1-6; 10 bases fit TRBD1. After removal of 3 bases from V and 9 bases from J, the junction contained 2 bases not matched to a gene. The CDR3 is made up of 14 amino acids. In DNA form, the CDR3 reads TGTGCCAGCAGTTTCCGGACAGGGGGTTCACCCCTCCACTTT. Amino acid sequence: CASSFRTGGSPLHF.

This chain links TRBV4-1 with TRBJ2-7; possibly TRBD1 for D (6 bases). V shed 4 bases and J shed 0 bases, with 10 bases lying between them. This CDR3 is built from 14 residues. Germline CDR1 MGHRA, CDR2 YSYEKL. CDR3 protein: CASSPGVYSYEQYF. CDR3 in DNA: TGCGCCAGCAGCCCAGGGGTCTACTCCTACGAGCAGTACTTC.

In this sample, this clonotype turned up a few times. The chain joins TRBV7-2 to TRBJ2-2, with TRBD2 matching 7 bases. The CDR3 has 16 amino acids. The germline V gene has CDR1 SGHTA and CDR2 FQGNSA. V dropped 5 bases and J dropped 2; count of bases not matched to a gene: 8. The CDR3 protein is CASSTTGGLNTGELFF. The CDR3 DNA reads as TGTGCCAGCAGCACCACGGGGGGATTAAACACCGGGGAGCTGTTTTTT.

V gene TRBV4-1 combines with J gene TRBJ2-7, with 11 bases lining up with TRBD1. Per germline, CDR1 MGHRA and CDR2 YSYEKL. V trimming: 3 bases; J trimming: 3 bases; junction bases outside the gene matches: 7. The CDR3 is 16 amino acids. CDR3 in amino acids: CASSHPSGTGGYEQYF. CDR3 coding DNA: TGCGCCAGCAGCCACCCAAGCGGGACAGGGGGCTACGAGCAGTACTTC.